This is a list of T cell receptor beta chains from one sample in a study of blood T cell repertoires in COVID-19. Sequencing was performed with immunoSEQ multiplex PCR; in TCRdb, only in-frame clones are kept and a portion is missing. Among around 270,000 clones listed, about 90% were seen once. Material for sequencing was PBMCs or T cells enriched from blood (not recorded which). Receptor source: a woman between 35 and 50 years old who had been exposed to COVID-19. CDR3s include the opening cysteine and the closing phenylalanine or tryptophan. The D gene is left open where the match is weak. Clone size appears in some rows only: once, few, many, or a class for an expanded clone.

cdr3_aa cdr3_nt j_call clone_size d_call v_call
CASSPYLLSTNEKLFF TGCGCCAGCAGCCCCTACCTGTTATCAACTAATGAAAAACTGTTTTTT TRBJ1-4 NA NA TRBV4-3
CASSYLSGQGAWHTEAFF TGTGCCAGCAGTTACCTCTCCGGACAGGGGGCTTGGCACACTGAAGCTTTCTTT TRBJ1-1 NA TRBD1 TRBV6-2/TRBV6-3
CASSPGTRSSYNEQFF TGCGCCAGCAGCCCCGGTACTAGGAGCTCCTACAATGAGCAGTTCTTC TRBJ2-1 NA NA TRBV4-1
CASSQEEVLNEQFF TGTGCCAGCAGTCAAGAGGAGGTTTTGAATGAGCAGTTCTTC TRBJ2-1 NA NA TRBV7-8
CASRDPRGITGELFF TGTGCCAGCAGGGACCCCAGGGGGATCACCGGGGAGCTGTTTTTT TRBJ2-2 NA TRBD1 TRBV11-3
CASSPGHTSTDTQYF TGTGCCAGCTCACCAGGACACACTAGCACAGATACGCAGTATTTT TRBJ2-3 NA NA TRBV18
CASSYSRTAEKLFF TGTGCCAGCAGTTACTCGCGGACAGCTGAAAAACTGTTTTTT TRBJ1-4 NA NA TRBV6-5
CASSLALEETQYF TGTGCCAGCAGCTTAGCACTTGAAGAGACCCAGTACTTC TRBJ2-5 NA NA TRBV7-3
CASTLDQTGDGYTF TGTGCCAGCACTCTCGACCAGACAGGGGATGGCTACACCTTC TRBJ1-2 NA TRBD1 TRBV28
CASSLPGEQFF TGTGCCAGCAGTTTACCCGGGGAGCAGTTCTTC TRBJ2-1 NA NA TRBV12-3/TRBV12-4
CASRSTGYYGYTF TGTGCCAGCAGAAGCACAGGGTACTATGGCTACACCTTC TRBJ1-2 NA NA TRBV27
CASSQDLTRYNEQFF TGCGCCAGCAGCCAAGATCTAACGCGGTACAATGAGCAGTTCTTC TRBJ2-1 NA NA TRBV4-3
CASSSALSGSTGELFF TGTGCCAGCAGCTCGGCCTTAAGCGGGAGCACCGGGGAGCTGTTTTTT TRBJ2-2 few TRBD2 TRBV7-9
CASSQEGPQGAATNEKLFF TGCGCCAGCAGCCAAGAAGGGCCACAGGGGGCAGCAACTAATGAAAAACTGTTTTTT TRBJ1-4 NA TRBD1 TRBV4-1
CASSNSRYEQFF TGTGCCAGCAGTAATAGCCGCTATGAGCAGTTCTTC TRBJ2-1 NA NA TRBV3-1/TRBV3-2
CASSPTGTNTGELFF TGTGCCAGCAGCCCAACAGGGACGAACACCGGGGAGCTGTTTTTT TRBJ2-2 once NA TRBV7-3
CASSPPGCPGQKNSPLHF TGTGCCAGCAGCCCCCCCGGGTGTCCGGGACAGAAGAATTCACCCCTCCACTTT TRBJ1-6 NA TRBD1 TRBV28
CASQEGVRSPLHF TGTGCCAGCCAAGAAGGAGTGCGTTCACCCCTCCACTTT TRBJ1-6 NA NA TRBV12-3/TRBV12-4
CASSYTGGLGYTF TGTGCCAGCAGTTACACCGGGGGTCTTGGCTACACCTTC TRBJ1-2 NA NA TRBV12-3/TRBV12-4
CASSLRAGNNSPLHF TGTGCCAGCAGCTTAAGGGCGGGCAATAATTCACCCCTCCACTTT TRBJ1-6 once NA TRBV7-2
CARGAVSGNTIYF TGCGCCAGAGGAGCGGTTTCCGGAAACACCATATATTTT TRBJ1-3 NA NA TRBV10-1
CASSLYSGAYEQYF TGTGCCAGCAGCTTGTATTCAGGGGCCTACGAGCAGTACTTC TRBJ2-7 NA NA TRBV5-4
CASTGTANNNSPLHF TGTGCCAGTACGGGGACAGCTAATAATAATTCACCCCTCCACTTT TRBJ1-6 NA TRBD1 TRBV19
CASSPSAMNTEAFF TGTGCCAGCAGCCCGAGTGCAATGAACACTGAAGCTTTCTTT TRBJ1-1 NA NA TRBV5-1
CSVGKGAGTEAFF TGCAGCGTTGGCAAGGGGGCCGGTACTGAAGCTTTCTTT TRBJ1-1 NA TRBD1 TRBV29-1
CASRSRAGTEAFF TGTGCCAGTAGATCCAGGGCCGGGACTGAAGCTTTCTTT TRBJ1-1 NA NA TRBV19
CASSPQGVEQYF TGTGCCAGCAGTCCCCAGGGGGTCGAGCAGTACTTC TRBJ2-7 NA TRBD1 TRBV6-5
CASSLGVRPYNEQFF TGTGCCAGCAGCCTAGGGGTCAGGCCTTACAATGAGCAGTTCTTC TRBJ2-1 NA NA TRBV5-5
CASSGHSGVGDNEQFF TGTGCCAGCAGCGGACATAGCGGGGTCGGGGACAATGAGCAGTTCTTC TRBJ2-1 NA TRBD2 TRBV9
CASSFLIDTQYF TGTGCCAGCAGTTTTCTTATAGATACGCAGTATTTT TRBJ2-3 NA NA TRBV12-3/TRBV12-4
CASSLGQSDNYGYTF TGTGCCAGCAGCTTAGGACAGTCCGATAACTATGGCTACACCTTC TRBJ1-2 once NA TRBV7-9
CASSSSAGNGELFF TGTGCCAGCAGCTCAAGCGCCGGGAACGGGGAGCTGTTTTTT TRBJ2-2 NA NA TRBV7-2
CASSQDYRGYETQYF TGCGCCAGCAGCCAAGATTACCGGGGTTACGAGACCCAGTACTTC TRBJ2-5 NA NA TRBV4-3
CASSLLWYEQYF TGTGCCAGCAGCTTACTATGGTACGAGCAGTACTTC TRBJ2-7 NA NA TRBV7-2
CASRGTGGGNYGYTF TGTGCCAGCAGGGGGACGGGAGGTGGGAACTATGGCTACACCTTC TRBJ1-2 NA NA TRBV5-4
CATSDPRQGVAQPQHF TGTGCCACCAGTGACCCAAGACAGGGGGTAGCTCAGCCCCAGCATTTT TRBJ1-5 NA TRBD1 TRBV24-1
CSALRGGMEETQYF TGCAGCGCCCTCCGGGGCGGGATGGAAGAGACCCAGTACTTC TRBJ2-5 NA NA TRBV29-1
CASMPVGAGGYTF TGTGCCAGCATGCCAGTAGGGGCAGGAGGCTACACCTTC TRBJ1-2 NA NA TRBV14
CASRETRSPLHF TGTGCCAGTAGGGAGACGCGTTCACCCCTCCACTTT TRBJ1-6 NA NA TRBV19
CASSSTVEAFF TGTGCCAGCAGCTCGACAGTAGAAGCTTTCTTT TRBJ1-1 NA NA TRBV7-8
CASSQARTGLNYGYTF TGCGCCAGCAGCCAAGCCAGGACAGGTTTGAACTATGGCTACACCTTC TRBJ1-2 NA TRBD1 TRBV4-1
CASSGTAGGNEQFF TGTGCCAGCAGCGGGACCGCGGGAGGGAATGAGCAGTTCTTC TRBJ2-1 NA TRBD2 TRBV5-1
CASRRFGGEIANYGYTF TGTGCCAGCCGGCGGTTCGGAGGGGAAATAGCTAACTATGGCTACACCTTC TRBJ1-2 NA NA TRBV11-2
CASSIFFQDNSPLHF TGTGCCAGTAGTATTTTTTTCCAGGATAATTCACCCCTCCACTTT TRBJ1-6 NA NA TRBV19
CASSQGSGPQETQYF TGTGCCAGCAGCCAAGGTAGCGGCCCCCAAGAGACCCAGTACTTC TRBJ2-5 NA NA TRBV14